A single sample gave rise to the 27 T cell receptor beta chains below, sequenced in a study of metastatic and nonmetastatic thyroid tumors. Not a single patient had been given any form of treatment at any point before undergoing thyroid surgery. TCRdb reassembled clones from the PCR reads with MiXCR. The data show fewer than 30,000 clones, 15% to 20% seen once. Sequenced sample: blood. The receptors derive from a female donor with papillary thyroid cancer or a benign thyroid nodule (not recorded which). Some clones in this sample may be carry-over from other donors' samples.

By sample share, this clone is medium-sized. The CDR3 spells CATSENGQGMNEQFF. CDR3 nucleotides: TGTGCCACCAGTGAGAACGGACAGGGAATGAATGAGCAGTTCTTC. This chain connects TRBV24-1 to TRBJ2-1; 8 bases are a match to TRBD1. There are 15 residues in the CDR3. The J segment lost 7 bases and the V segment lost 4 bases, leaving 8 bases of the junction unmatched. The germline V gene encodes CDR1 KGHDR and CDR2 SFDVKD.

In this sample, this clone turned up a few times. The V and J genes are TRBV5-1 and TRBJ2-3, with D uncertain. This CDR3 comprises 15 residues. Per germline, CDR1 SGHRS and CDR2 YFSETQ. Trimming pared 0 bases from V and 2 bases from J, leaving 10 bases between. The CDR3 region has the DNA TGCGCCAGCAGCTTGGTGGGCAGAACCACAGATACGCAGTATTTT. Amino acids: CASSLVGRTTDTQYF.

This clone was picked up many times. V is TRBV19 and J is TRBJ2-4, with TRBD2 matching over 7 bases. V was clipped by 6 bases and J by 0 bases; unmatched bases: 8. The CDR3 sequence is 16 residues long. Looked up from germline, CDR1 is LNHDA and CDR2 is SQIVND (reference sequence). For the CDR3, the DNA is TGTGCCAGTAGACCCCGGGGGGAATTAGCCAAAAACATTCAGTACTTC. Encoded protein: CASRPRGELAKNIQYF.

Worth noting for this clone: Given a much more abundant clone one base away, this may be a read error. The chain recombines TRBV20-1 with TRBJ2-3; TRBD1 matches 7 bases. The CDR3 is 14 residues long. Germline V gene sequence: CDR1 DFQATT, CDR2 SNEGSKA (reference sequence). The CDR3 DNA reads TGCAGTGCTATACAGGGGATCGTCACAGATACGCAGTGTTTT. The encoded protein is CSAIQGIVTDTQCF.

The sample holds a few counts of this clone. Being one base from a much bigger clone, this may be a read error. The CDR3 coding sequence is TGTGCCAGCAGTTTACACAATGAGCAGTTATTC. This codes for CASSLHNEQLF. This chain links TRBV27 with TRBJ2-1; D gene unclear. The CDR3 covers 11 residues. Germline-derived CDR1 and CDR2 are MNHEY and SMNVEV (reference sequence).

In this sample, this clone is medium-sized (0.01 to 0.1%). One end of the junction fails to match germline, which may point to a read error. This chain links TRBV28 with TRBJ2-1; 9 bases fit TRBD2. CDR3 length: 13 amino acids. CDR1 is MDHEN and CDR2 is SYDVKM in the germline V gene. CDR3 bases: TGTGCCAGCAGTTCCCAACCCGGGACTAGCCGTGTCTTC. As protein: CASSSQPGTSRVF.

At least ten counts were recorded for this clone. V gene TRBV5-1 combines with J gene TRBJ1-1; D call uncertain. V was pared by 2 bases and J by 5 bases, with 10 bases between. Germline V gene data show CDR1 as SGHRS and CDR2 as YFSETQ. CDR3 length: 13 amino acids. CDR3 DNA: TGCGCCAGCAGCTTACAGCAGTCTACTGAAGCTTTCTTT. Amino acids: CASSLQQSTEAFF.

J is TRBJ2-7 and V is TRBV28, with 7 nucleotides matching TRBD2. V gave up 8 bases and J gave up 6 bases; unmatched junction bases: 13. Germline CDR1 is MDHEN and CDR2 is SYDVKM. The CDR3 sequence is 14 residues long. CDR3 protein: CASGLGLPVGEQYF. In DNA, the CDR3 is TGTGCCAGCGGCCTGGGACTACCCGTGGGCGAGCAGTACTTC.

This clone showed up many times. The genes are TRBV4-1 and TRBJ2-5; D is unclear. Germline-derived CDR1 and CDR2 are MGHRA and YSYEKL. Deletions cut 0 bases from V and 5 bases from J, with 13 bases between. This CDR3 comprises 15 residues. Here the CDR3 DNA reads TGCGCCAGCAGCCAAGATAGAAAGGCGCCGGAGACCCAGTACTTC. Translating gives CASSQDRKAPETQYF.

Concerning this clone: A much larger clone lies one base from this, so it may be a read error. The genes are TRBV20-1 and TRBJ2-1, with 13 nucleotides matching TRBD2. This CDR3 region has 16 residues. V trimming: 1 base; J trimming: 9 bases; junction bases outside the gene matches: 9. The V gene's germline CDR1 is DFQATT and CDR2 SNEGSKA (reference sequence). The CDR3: CSARVPLLAGGAEQFF. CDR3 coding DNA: TGCAGTGCTAGAGTTCCCCTACTAGCGGGGGGGGCTGAGCAGTTCTTC.

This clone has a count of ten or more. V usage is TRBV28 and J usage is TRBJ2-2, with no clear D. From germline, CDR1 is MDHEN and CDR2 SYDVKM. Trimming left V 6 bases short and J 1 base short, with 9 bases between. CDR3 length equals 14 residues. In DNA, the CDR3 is TGTGCCAGCAGCCGTGAGATGAACACCGGGGAGCTGTTTTTT. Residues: CASSREMNTGELFF. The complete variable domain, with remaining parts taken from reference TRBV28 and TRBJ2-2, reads DVKVTQSSRYLVKRTGEKVFLECVQDMDHENMFWYRQDPGLGLRLIYFSYDVKMKEKGDIPEGYSVSREKKERFSLILESASTNQTSMYLCASSREMNTGELFFGEGSRLTVL.

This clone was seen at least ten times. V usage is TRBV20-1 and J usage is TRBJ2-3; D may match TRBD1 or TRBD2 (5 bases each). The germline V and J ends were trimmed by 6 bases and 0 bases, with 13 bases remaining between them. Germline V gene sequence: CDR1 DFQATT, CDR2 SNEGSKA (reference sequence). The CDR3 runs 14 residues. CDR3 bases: TGCAGTGCAGGAGGCAGGGCCAGCACAGATACGCAGTATTTT. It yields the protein CSAGGRASTDTQYF.

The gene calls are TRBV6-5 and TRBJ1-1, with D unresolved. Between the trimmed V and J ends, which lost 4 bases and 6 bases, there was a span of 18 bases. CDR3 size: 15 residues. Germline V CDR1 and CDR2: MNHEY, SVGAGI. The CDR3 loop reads CASSSRPTCDPEAFF. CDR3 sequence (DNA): TGTGCCAGCAGTTCGAGACCTACATGTGACCCTGAAGCTTTCTTT.

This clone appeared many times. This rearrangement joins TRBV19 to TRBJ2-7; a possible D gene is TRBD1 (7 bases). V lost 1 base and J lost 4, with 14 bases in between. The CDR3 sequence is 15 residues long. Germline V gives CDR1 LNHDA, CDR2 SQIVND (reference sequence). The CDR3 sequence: CASSIAGGGRYEQYF. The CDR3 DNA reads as TGTGCCAGTAGTATAGCAGGAGGGGGCAGATACGAGCAGTACTTC.

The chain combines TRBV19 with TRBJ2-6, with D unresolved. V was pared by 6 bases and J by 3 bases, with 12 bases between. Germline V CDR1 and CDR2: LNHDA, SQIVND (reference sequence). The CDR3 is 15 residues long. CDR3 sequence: CASSQTGGGANVLTF. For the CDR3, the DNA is TGTGCCAGTAGCCAGACGGGTGGTGGGGCCAACGTCCTGACTTTC.

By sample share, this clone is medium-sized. The CDR3: CASSPDRGGGYTF. The DNA of the CDR3 is TGTGCCAGCAGCCCAGACAGGGGGGGTGGCTACACCTTC. The chain joins TRBV28 to TRBJ1-2; 9 nucleotides align to TRBD1. Trimming removed 6 bases from V and 7 bases from J; junction bases left unmatched: 6. CDR3 length: 13 residues. Looked up from germline, CDR1 is MDHEN and CDR2 is SYDVKM.

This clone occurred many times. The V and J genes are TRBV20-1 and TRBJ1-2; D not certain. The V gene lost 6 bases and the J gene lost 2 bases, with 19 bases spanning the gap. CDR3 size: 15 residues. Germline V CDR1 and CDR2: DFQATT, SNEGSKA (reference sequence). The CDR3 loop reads CSAQTSSEGNYGYTF. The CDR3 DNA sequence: TGCAGTGCCCAGACAAGTTCGGAGGGAAACTATGGCTACACCTTC.

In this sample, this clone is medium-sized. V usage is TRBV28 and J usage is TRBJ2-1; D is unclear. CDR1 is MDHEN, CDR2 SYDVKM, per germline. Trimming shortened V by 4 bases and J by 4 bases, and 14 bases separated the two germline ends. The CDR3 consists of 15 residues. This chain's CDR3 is CASSSWTRKYNEQFF. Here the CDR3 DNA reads TGTGCCAGCAGTTCCTGGACCCGGAAATACAATGAGCAGTTCTTC.

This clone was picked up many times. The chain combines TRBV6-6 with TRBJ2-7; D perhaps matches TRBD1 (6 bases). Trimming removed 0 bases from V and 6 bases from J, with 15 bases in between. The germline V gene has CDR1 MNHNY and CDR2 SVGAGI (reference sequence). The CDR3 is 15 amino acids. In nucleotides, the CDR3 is TGTGCCAGCAGTTACTCTGACAGGCTTCAAGGCGAGCAGTACTTC. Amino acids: CASSYSDRLQGEQYF.

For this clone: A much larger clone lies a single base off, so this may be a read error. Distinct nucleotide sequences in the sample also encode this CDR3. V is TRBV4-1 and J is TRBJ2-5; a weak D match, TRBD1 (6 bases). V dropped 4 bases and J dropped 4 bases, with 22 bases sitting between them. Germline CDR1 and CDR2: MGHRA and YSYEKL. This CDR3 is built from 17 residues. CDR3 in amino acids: CASSPRARGQYGETQYF. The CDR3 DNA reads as TGCGCCAGCAGCCCAAGGGCCAGGGGTCAATACGGAGAGACCCAGTACTTC.

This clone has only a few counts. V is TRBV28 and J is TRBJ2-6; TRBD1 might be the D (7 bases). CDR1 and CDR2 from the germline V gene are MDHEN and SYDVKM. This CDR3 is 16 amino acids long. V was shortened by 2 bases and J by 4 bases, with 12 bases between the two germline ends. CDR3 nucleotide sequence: TGTGCCAGCAGTTTAGCGGGACAGCGAGGGGCCAACGTCCTGACTTTC. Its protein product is CASSLAGQRGANVLTF.

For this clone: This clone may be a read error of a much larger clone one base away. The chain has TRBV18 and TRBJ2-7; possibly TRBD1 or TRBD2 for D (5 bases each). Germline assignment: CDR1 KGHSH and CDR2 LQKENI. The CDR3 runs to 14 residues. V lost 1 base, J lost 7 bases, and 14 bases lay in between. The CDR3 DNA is TGTGCCAGCTCACCACGGGGACCGCAGCCGGAGCAGTACTTC. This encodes CASSPRGPQPEQYF.

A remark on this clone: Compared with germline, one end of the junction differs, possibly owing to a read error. The CDR3 loop reads CASSRGQTNTEAFF. The CDR3, as DNA: TGCGCCAGCAGCCGCGGACAGACGAACACTGAGGCTTTCTTT. V and J are TRBV4-1 and TRBJ1-1, with D possibly matching TRBD1 (6 bases). Germline CDR1 and CDR2: MGHRA and YSYEKL. There are 14 residues in the CDR3.

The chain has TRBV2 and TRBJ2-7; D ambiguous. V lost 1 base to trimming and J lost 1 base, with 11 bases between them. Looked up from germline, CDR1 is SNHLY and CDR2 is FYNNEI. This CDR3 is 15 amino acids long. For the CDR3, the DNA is TGTGCCAGCAGTGAAGAACGGTCGTTTTCCTACGAGCAGTACTTC. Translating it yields CASSEERSFSYEQYF.

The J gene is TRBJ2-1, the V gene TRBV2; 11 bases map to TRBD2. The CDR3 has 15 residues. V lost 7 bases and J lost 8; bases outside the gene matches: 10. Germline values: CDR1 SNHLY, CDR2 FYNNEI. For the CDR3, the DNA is TGTGCCAGCACCCTATCTAGCGGGGGGCAGGATGAGCAGTTCTTC. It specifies CASTLSSGGQDEQFF.

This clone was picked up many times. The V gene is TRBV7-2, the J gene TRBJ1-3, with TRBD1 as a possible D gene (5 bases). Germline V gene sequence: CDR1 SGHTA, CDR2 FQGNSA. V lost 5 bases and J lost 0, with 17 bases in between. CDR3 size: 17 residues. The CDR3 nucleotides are TGTGCCAGCAGCACGAGGTGGGGCGGGACCTCTGGAAACACCATATATTTT. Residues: CASSTRWGGTSGNTIYF.

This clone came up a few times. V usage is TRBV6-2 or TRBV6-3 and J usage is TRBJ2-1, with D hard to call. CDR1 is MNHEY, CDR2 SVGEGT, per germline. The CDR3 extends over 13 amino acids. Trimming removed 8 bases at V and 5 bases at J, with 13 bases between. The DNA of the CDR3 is TGTGCCAGCCGACCCTTGTGGGACAATGAGCAGTTCTTC. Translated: CASRPLWDNEQFF.